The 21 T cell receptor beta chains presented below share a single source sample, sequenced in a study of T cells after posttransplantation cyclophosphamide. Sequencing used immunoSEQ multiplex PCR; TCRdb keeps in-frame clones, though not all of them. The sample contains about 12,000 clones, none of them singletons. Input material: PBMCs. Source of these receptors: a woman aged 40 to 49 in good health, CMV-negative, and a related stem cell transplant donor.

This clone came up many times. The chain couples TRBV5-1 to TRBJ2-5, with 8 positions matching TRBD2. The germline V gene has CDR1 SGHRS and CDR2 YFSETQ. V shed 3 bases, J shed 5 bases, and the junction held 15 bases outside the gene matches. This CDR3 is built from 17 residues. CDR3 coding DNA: TGCGCCAGCAGCTACTTGGCGGGGGGCAAGGAGACGGAGACCCAGTACTTC. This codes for CASSYLAGGKETETQYF.

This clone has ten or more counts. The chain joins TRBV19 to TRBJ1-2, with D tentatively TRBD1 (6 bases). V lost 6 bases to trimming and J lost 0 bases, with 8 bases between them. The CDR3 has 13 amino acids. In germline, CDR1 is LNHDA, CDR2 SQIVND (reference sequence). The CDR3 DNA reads TGTGCCAGTAGCAGGGGCTCTAACTATGGCTACACCTTC. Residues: CASSRGSNYGYTF.

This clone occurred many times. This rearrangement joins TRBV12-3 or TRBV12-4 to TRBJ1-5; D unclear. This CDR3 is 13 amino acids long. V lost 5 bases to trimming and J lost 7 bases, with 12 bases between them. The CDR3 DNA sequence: TGTGCCAGCAGTCGACCTCTGGGCCAGCCCCAGCATTTT. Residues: CASSRPLGQPQHF.

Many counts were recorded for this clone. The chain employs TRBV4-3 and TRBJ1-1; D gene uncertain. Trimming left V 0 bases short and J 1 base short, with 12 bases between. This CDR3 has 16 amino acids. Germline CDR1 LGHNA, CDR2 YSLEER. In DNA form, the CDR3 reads TGCGCCAGCAGCCAAGATGTAAGGGTAAGGAACACTGAAGCTTTCTTT. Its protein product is CASSQDVRVRNTEAFF.

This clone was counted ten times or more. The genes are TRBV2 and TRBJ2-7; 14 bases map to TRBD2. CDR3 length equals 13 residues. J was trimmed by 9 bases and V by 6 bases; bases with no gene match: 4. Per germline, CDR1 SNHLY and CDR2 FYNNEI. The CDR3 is CASRGTSGSAQYF. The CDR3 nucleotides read TGTGCCAGCAGAGGGACTAGCGGGAGTGCGCAGTACTTC. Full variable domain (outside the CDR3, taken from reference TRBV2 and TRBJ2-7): EPEVTQTPSHQVTQMGQEVILRCVPISNHLYFYWYRQILGQKVEFLVSFYNNEISEKSEIFDDQFSVERPDGSNFTLKIRSTKLEDSAMYFCASRGTSGSAQYFGPGTRLTVT.

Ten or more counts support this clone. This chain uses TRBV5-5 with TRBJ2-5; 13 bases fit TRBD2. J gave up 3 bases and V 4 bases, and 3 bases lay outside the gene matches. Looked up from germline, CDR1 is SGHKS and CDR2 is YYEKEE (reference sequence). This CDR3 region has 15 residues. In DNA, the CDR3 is TGTGCCAGCAGCGGCGGGACTAGCGGGAAAGAGACCCAGTACTTC. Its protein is CASSGGTSGKETQYF.

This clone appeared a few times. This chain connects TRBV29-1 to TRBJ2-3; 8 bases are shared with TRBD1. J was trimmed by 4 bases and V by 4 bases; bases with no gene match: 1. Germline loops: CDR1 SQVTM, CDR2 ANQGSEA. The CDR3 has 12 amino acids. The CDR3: CSVGTGPDTQYF. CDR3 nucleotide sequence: TGCAGCGTTGGGACAGGGCCAGATACGCAGTATTTT.

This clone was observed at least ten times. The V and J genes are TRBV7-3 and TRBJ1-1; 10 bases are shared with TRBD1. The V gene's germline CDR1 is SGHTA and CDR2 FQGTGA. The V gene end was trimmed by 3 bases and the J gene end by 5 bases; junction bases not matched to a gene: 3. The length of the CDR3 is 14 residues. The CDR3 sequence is CASSLTGGATEAFF. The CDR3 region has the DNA TGTGCCAGCAGCTTGACAGGGGGCGCGACTGAAGCTTTCTTT.

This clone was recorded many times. The CDR3 nucleotides are TGTGCCAGCAAACCATCGGGTAACACCGGGGAGCTGTTTTTT. Protein: CASKPSGNTGELFF. V is TRBV6-5 and J is TRBJ2-2, with D unresolved. The germline gives CDR1 MNHEY, CDR2 SVGAGI. The CDR3 runs to 14 residues. The V end lost 7 bases, the J end lost 2 bases, and 11 bases lay between the germline ends.

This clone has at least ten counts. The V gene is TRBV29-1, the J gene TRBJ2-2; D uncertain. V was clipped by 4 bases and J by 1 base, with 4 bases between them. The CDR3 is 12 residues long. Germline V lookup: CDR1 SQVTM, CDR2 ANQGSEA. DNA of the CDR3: TGCAGCGTTGGACAGAACACCGGGGAGCTGTTTTTT. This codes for CSVGQNTGELFF.

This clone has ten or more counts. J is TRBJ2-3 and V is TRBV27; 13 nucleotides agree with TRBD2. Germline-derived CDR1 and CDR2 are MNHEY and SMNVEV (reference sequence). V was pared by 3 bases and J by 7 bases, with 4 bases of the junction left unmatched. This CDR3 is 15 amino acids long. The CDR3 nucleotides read TGTGCCAGCAGTTTTGGGACTAGCGGGATTAATACGCAGTATTTT. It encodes CASSFGTSGINTQYF.

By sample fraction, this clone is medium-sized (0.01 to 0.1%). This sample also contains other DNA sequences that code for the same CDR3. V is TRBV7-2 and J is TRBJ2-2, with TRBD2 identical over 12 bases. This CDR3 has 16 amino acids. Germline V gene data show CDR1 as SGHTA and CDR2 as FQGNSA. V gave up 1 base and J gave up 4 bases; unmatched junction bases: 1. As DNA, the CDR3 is TGTGCCAGCAGCTTAGGACTAGCGGGGGTCACCGGGGAGCTGTTTTTT. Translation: CASSLGLAGVTGELFF. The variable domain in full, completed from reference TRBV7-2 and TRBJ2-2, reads GAGVSQSPSNKVTEKGKDVELRCDPISGHTALYWYRQSLGQGLEFLIYFQGNSAPDKSGLPSDRFSAERTGGSVSTLTIQRTQQEDSAVYLCASSLGLAGVTGELFFGEGSRLTVL.

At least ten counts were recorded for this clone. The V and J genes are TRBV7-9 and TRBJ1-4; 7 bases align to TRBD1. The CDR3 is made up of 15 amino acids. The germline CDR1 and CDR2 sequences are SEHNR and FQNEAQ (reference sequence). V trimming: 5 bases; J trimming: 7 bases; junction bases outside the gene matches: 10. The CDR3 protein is CASSPGQADSEKLFF. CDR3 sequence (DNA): TGTGCCAGCAGCCCCGGACAGGCGGATTCTGAAAAACTGTTTTTT.

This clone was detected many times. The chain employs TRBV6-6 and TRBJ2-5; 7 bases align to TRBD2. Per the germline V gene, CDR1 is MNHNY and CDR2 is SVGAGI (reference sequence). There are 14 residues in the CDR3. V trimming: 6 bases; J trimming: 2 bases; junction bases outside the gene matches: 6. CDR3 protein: CASRQTSRQETQYF. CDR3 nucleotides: TGTGCCAGCAGACAGACTAGCAGGCAAGAGACCCAGTACTTC.

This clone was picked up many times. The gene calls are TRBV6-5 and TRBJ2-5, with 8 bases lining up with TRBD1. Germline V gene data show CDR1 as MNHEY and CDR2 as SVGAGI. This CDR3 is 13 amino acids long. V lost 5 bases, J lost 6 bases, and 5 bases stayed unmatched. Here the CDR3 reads CASSGDRGQTQYF. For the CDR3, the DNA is TGTGCCAGCAGTGGCGACAGGGGTCAGACCCAGTACTTC.

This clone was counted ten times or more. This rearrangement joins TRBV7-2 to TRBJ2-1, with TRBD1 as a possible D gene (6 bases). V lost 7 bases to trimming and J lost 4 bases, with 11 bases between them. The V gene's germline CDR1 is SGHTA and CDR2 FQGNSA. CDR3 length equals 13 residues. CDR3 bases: TGTGCCAGCAACTTGGACAGTTACAATGAGCAGTTCTTC. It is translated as CASNLDSYNEQFF.

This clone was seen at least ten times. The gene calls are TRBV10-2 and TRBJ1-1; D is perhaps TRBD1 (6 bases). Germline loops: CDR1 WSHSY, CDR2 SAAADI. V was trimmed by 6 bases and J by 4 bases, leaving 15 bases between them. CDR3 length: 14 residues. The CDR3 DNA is TGCGCCAGCAGAGCCGGGGGGCTCGGCACTGAAGCTTTCTTT. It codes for CASRAGGLGTEAFF.

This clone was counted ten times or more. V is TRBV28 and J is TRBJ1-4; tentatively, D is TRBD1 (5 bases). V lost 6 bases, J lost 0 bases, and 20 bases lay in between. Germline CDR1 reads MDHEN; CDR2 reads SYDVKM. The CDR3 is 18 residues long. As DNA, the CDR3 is TGTGCCAGCAGCCGAATAAGGAAAGGGGTTTCAACTAATGAAAAACTGTTTTTT. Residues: CASSRIRKGVSTNEKLFF.

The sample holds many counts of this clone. Here the CDR3 DNA reads TGCGCCAGCAGCCAAGCTACCCAAAACATTCAGTACTTC. This gives the protein CASSQATQNIQYF. The chain is built from TRBV4-1 and TRBJ2-4; D is unresolved. Trimming shortened V by 1 base and J by 5 bases, and 6 bases separated the two germline ends. Per germline, CDR1 MGHRA and CDR2 YSYEKL. This CDR3 is built from 13 residues.

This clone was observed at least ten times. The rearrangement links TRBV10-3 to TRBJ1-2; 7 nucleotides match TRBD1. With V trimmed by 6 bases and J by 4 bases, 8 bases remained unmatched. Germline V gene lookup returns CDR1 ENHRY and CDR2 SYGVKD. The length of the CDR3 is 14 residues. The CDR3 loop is CAIRGTDEIYGYTF. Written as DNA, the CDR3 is TGTGCCATCAGGGGGACAGACGAAATCTATGGCTACACCTTC.

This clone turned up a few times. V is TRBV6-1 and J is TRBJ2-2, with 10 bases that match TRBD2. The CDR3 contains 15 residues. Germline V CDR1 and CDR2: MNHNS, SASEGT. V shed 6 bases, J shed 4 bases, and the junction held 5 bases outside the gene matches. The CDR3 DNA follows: TGTGCCAGCAGAGGACTAGCGGAAGGCACCGGGGAGCTGTTTTTT. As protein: CASRGLAEGTGELFF.